The 2 T cell receptor beta chains given below trace back to one sample, sequenced in a study of OX40 agonist ivuxolimab in advanced cancers. Some clones are missing from TCRdb's copy, which holds only in-frame ones; the method was immunoSEQ multiplex PCR. The sample shows some 20,000 clones, about 80% of them seen only once. The starting material was CD4+ or CD8+ T cells sorted from blood, obtained in a trial of the OX40 agonist ivuxolimab. These TCRs come from an adult with an advanced solid tumor such as melanoma, head and neck, liver or kidney cancer.

The chain uses TRBV2 and TRBJ2-3; no clear D. The CDR3 is 14 residues long. CDR1 and CDR2 (germline): SNHLY, FYNNEI. V was clipped by 7 bases and J by 1 base, with 12 bases between them. CDR3 coding DNA: TGTGCCAGCATGAAATTCGCGGGCACAGATACGCAGTATTTT. Translation: CASMKFAGTDTQYF.

CDR3 DNA sequence: TGTGCCAGCAGGGACACCACTACGAGCTCCTATAATTCACCCCTCCACTTT. Its translation: CASRDTTTSSYNSPLHF. The rearrangement uses TRBV28 and TRBJ1-6; D might be TRBD1 (5 bases). The germline V gene has CDR1 MDHEN and CDR2 SYDVKM. V gave up 6 bases and J gave up 0 bases, with 15 bases separating them. This CDR3 spans 17 amino acids.